This TCR beta chain was obtained from a study of blood T cell repertoires in COVID-19. Study summary: Sites in the United States, Italy and Spain provided acute and convalescent COVID-19 samples. T cells, B-cell-depleted T cells, or PBMCs supplied cDNA or gDNA.

Per the original methods: Amplification with reference gene primers provided the estimates of nucleated cell counts. The table came from immunoSEQ multiplex PCR; TCRdb's copy has only in-frame clones and leaves some out. For V, J and clone size, that table is used; D and trimming come from the DNA. The sample records under 200,000 clones, roughly 86% being singletons. CDR1 and CDR2 from the germline V gene are SGHRS and YFSETQ. V was shortened by 1 base and J by 2 bases, with 9 bases between the two germline ends. The CDR3 has 14 residues. V and J are TRBV5-1 and TRBJ1-1, with D unclear. Material: peripheral blood. The receptor comes from a man in his 70s with acute or convalescent COVID-19. The CDR3 DNA is TGCGCCAGCAGCTTGTGGACGGGAAACACTGAAGCTTTCTTT. This translates into CASSLWTGNTEAFF. The variable domain in full, completed from reference TRBV5-1 and TRBJ1-1, reads KAGVTQTPRYLIKTRGQQVTLSCSPISGHRSVSWYQQTPGQGLQFLFEYFSETQRNKGNFPGRFSGRQFSNSRSEMNVSTLELGDSALYLCASSLWTGNTEAFFGQGTRLTVV.